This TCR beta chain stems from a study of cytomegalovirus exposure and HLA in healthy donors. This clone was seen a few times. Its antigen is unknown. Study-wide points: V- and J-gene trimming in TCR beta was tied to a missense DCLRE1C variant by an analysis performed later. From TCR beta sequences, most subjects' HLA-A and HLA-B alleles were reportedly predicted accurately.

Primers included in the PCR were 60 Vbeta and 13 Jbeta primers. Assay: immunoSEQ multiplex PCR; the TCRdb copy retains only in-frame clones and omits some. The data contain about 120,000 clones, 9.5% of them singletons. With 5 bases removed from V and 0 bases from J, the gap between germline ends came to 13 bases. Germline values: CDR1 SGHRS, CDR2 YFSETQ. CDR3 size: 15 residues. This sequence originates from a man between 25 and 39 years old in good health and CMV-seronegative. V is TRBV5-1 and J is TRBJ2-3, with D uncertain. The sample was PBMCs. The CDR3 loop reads CASRMGAISTDTQYF. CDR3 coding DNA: TGCGCCAGCAGGATGGGCGCGATAAGCACAGATACGCAGTATTTT. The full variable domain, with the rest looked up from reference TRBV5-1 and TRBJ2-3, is KAGVTQTPRYLIKTRGQQVTLSCSPISGHRSVSWYQQTPGQGLQFLFEYFSETQRNKGNFPGRFSGRQFSNSRSEMNVSTLELGDSALYLCASRMGAISTDTQYFGPGTRLTVL.